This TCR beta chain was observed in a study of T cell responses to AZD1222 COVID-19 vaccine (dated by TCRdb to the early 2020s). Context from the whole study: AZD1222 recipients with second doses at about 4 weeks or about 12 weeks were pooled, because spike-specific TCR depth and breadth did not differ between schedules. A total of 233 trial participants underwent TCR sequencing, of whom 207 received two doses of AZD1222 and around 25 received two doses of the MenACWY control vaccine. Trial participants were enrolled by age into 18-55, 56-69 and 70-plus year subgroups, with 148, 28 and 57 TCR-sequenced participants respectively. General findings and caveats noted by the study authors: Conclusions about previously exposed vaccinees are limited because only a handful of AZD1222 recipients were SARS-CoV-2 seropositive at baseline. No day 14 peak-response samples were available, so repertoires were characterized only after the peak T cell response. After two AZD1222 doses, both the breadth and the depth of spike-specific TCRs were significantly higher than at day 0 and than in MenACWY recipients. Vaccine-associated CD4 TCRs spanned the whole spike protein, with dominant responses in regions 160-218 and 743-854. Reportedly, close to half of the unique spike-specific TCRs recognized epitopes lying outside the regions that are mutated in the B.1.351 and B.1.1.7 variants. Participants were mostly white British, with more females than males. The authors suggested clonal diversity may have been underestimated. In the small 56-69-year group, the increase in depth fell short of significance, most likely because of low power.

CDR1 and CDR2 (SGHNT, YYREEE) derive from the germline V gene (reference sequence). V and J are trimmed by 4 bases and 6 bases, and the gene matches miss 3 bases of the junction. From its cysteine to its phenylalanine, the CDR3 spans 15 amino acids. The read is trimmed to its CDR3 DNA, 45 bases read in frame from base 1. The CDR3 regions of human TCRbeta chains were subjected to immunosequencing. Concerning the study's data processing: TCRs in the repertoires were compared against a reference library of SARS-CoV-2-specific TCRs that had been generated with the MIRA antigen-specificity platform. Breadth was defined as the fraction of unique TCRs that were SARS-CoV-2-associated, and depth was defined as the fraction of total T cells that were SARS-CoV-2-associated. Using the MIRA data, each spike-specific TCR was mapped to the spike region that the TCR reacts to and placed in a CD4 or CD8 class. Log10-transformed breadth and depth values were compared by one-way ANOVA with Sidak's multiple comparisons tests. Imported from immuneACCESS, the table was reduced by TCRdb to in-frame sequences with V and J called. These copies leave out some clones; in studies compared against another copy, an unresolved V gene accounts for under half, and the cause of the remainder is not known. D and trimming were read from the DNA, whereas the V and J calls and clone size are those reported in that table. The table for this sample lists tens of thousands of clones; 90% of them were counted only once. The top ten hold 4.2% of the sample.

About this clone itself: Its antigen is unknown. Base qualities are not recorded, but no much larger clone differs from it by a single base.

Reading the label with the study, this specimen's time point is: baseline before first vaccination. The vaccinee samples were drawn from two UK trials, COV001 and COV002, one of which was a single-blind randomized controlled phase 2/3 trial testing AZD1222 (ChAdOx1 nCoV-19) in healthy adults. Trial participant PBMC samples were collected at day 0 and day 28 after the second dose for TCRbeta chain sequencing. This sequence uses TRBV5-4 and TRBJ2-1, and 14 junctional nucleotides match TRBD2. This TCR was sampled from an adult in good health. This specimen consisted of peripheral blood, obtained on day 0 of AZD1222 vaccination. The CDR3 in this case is CASSRGTSGGNEQFF. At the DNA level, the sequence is TGTGCCAGCAGCAGGGGGACTAGCGGGGGCAATGAGCAGTTCTTC.